This T cell receptor beta chain was sequenced during a study of control samples from healthy donors and cancer patients. Measured with immunoSEQ multiplex PCR; TCRdb has only the in-frame clones, and not every one. The data contain about 98,000 clones, about 80% of them seen just once; the ten biggest clones take up 10% to 13%. The source material was blood. This TCR was sampled from a woman under 40 in good health.

CDR3 loop: CASSRDRDQAQYF. For the CDR3, the DNA is TGTGCCAGCAGCCGGGACAGGGACCAGGCGCAGTATTTT. The J gene is TRBJ2-3, the V gene TRBV7-8; 9 bases line up with TRBD1. Germline CDR1 is SGHVS and CDR2 is FQNEAQ. The CDR3 spans 13 residues. Trimming removed 5 bases from V and 10 bases from J; junction bases left unmatched: 7.